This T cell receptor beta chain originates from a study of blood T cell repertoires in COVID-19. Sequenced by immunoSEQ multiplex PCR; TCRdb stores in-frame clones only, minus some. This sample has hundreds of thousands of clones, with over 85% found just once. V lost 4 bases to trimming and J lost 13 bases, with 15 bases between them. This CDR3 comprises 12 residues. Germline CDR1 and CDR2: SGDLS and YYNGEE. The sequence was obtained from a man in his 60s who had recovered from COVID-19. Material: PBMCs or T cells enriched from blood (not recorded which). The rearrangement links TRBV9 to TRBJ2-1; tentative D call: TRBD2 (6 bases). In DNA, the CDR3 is TGTGCCAGCAGCACCCCCGGGACTGAACAGTTCTTC. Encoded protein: CASSTPGTEQFF.